A single sample is the source of the 20 T cell receptor beta chains below, sequenced in a study of T cells in Graves' hyperthyroidism and ophthalmopathy. Amplification of TCR beta CDR3 regions used RNA as the template. TCR CDR3 underwent first-round RT-PCR with the HTBI primer set. TCRdb reprocessed the multiplex PCR reads via MiXCR and lists one record per CDR3 protein. The data contain hundreds of thousands of distinct CDR3 sequences, approximately 19% of them seen just once; the ten biggest clones take up 16%. Input material: blood. The receptor set was obtained from a woman aged 50 to 60 with Graves' hyperthyroidism that later progressed to Graves' ophthalmopathy.

The J gene is TRBJ2-2, the V gene TRBV6-2 or TRBV6-3; 8 bases agree with TRBD2. The CDR3 sequence is 15 residues long. J was trimmed by 4 bases and V by 8 bases; bases with no gene match: 9. CDR1 is MNHEY, CDR2 SVGEGT, per germline. The CDR3 here is CASEIGRAVTGELFF. Written as DNA, the CDR3 is TGTGCCAGCGAAATCGGGAGGGCTGTCACCGGGGAGCTGTTTTTT.

A few counts support this clonotype. Here the CDR3 DNA reads TGTGCCATCAGTAAAGGGCCGGGGGTCCACTATGGCTACACCTTC. Its translation: CAISKGPGVHYGYTF. V and J are TRBV10-3 and TRBJ1-2; the D gene is possibly TRBD1 (5 bases). This CDR3 is built from 15 residues. V lost 5 bases and J 3 bases, leaving 16 bases between the germline ends. The germline CDR1 and CDR2 sequences are ENHRY and SYGVKD.

In this sample, this clonotype turned up many times. V is TRBV2 and J is TRBJ2-1; D tentatively reads TRBD1 or TRBD2 (5 bases each). CDR1 SNHLY and CDR2 FYNNEI come from the germline V gene. V was trimmed by 5 bases and J by 3 bases, leaving 17 bases between them. The CDR3 length is 16 residues. CDR3 sequence: CASSSAGTANYNEQFF. The CDR3 DNA sequence: TGTGCCAGCAGTTCCGCCGGGACGGCGAACTACAATGAGCAGTTCTTC.

The genes are TRBV10-2 and TRBJ2-3; 8 nucleotides line up with TRBD1. After removal of 5 bases from V and 2 bases from J, the junction contained 3 bases not matched to a gene. This CDR3 is 14 amino acids long. In germline, CDR1 is WSHSY, CDR2 SAAADI. CDR3 protein: CASSPTGDTDTQYF. CDR3 coding DNA: TGCGCCAGCAGTCCGACAGGGGACACAGATACGCAGTATTTT.

The sample holds many counts of this clonotype. The chain carries TRBV4-1 and TRBJ2-7; 10 bases are shared with TRBD1. V dropped 4 bases and J dropped 5; count of bases not matched to a gene: 8. The CDR3 covers 15 residues. The germline gives CDR1 MGHRA, CDR2 YSYEKL. CDR3 region: CASSLKRTGGHEQYF. The CDR3 DNA sequence: TGCGCCAGCAGCCTGAAGCGGACAGGGGGTCACGAGCAGTACTTC.

In its sample, this clonotype was seen many times. This chain uses TRBV20-1 with TRBJ2-3; D gene uncertain. Per germline, CDR1 DFQATT and CDR2 SNEGSKA (reference sequence). The CDR3 has 15 amino acids. V was cut by 4 bases and J by 0 bases, with 14 bases left in between. CDR3 amino acids: CSATHPLSSTDTQYF. The CDR3 DNA sequence: TGCAGTGCTACACACCCCCTATCTAGCACAGATACGCAGTATTTT.

The chain combines TRBV10-3 with TRBJ2-3; D unresolved. The germline V gene has CDR1 ENHRY and CDR2 SYGVKD. The length of the CDR3 is 16 residues. Trimming pared 0 bases from V and 2 bases from J, leaving 12 bases between. CDR3 DNA sequence: TGTGCCATCAGTGAGTCATGGGCTTTGGACACAGATACGCAGTATTTT. This sequence encodes CAISESWALDTDTQYF.

This clonotype was recorded at least ten times. V gene TRBV7-9 combines with J gene TRBJ2-5, with 10 nucleotides matching TRBD1. The CDR3 consists of 13 residues. CDR1 and CDR2 from the germline V gene are SEHNR and FQNEAQ (reference sequence). The V gene end was trimmed by 7 bases and the J gene end by 5 bases; junction bases not matched to a gene: 4. The CDR3 nucleotides read TGTGCCAGCAACAGACAGGGGGCTGAGACCCAGTACTTC. Translated, it gives CASNRQGAETQYF.

This clonotype was detected only a few times. J is TRBJ2-1 and V is TRBV11-3, with 10 bases that match TRBD1. V was clipped by 3 bases and J by 8 bases; unmatched bases: 7. The CDR3 totals 15 residues. Germline V gene data show CDR1 as SGHNT and CDR2 as YENEEA. CDR3 in DNA: TGTGCCAGCAGCTTGCGGGACAGGGGAGCATATGAGCAGTTCTTC. Translated, it gives CASSLRDRGAYEQFF.

This rearrangement joins TRBV19 to TRBJ1-1; tentatively, D is TRBD1 (5 bases). Trimming left V 4 bases short and J 5 bases short, with 14 bases between. In germline, CDR1 is LNHDA, CDR2 SQIVND (reference sequence). CDR3 length equals 14 residues. The CDR3 nucleotides read TGTGCCAGTAGTACCCCGGGGGTCCCAACTGAAGCTTTCTTT. Protein sequence: CASSTPGVPTEAFF.

This clonotype has just a few counts. The rearrangement joins TRBV6-1 to TRBJ2-6; D is uncertain. This CDR3 region has 18 residues. Trimming took off 5 bases at V and 0 bases at J, with 17 bases between the two ends. CDR1 MNHNS and CDR2 SASEGT come from the germline V gene. CDR3 amino acids: CASSHDLRRASGANVLTF. The CDR3 region has the DNA TGTGCCAGCAGTCACGACTTAAGACGGGCCTCTGGGGCCAACGTCCTGACTTTC.

The table lists this clonotype with many counts. V is TRBV20-1 and J is TRBJ1-2; weak D call: TRBD1 (6 bases). Per the germline V gene, CDR1 is DFQATT and CDR2 is SNEGSKA (reference sequence). The CDR3 covers 14 residues. Trimming removed 5 bases from V and 4 bases from J, with 17 bases in between. The CDR3 is CSALLQGRSYGYTF. The CDR3 coding sequence is TGCAGTGCTCTCCTCCAGGGGCGCAGCTATGGCTACACCTTC.

At least ten counts were recorded for this clonotype. The chain combines TRBV2 with TRBJ1-5; 11 nucleotides match TRBD1. Germline V gives CDR1 SNHLY, CDR2 FYNNEI. The V and J ends lost 6 bases and 7 bases, in that order; junction bases with no gene match: 8. The CDR3 consists of 15 residues. The CDR3, as DNA: TGTGCCAGCAGGATGGGGACAGGGGGGAAGCAGCCCCAGCATTTT. Its protein is CASRMGTGGKQPQHF.

This chain uses TRBV7-9 with TRBJ1-5; D is perhaps TRBD1 (5 bases). The CDR3 is 18 residues long. Trimming shortened V by 6 bases and J by 4 bases, and 25 bases separated the two germline ends. Germline V CDR1 and CDR2: SEHNR, FQNEAQ (reference sequence). CDR3 nucleotides: TGTGCCAGCAGTACCCAACTATCGCAGGGTTTACGGAATCAGCCCCAGCATTTT. It translates to CASSTQLSQGLRNQPQHF.

At least ten counts were recorded for this clonotype. This chain connects TRBV5-1 to TRBJ2-5; D ambiguous. Between the trimmed V and J ends, which lost 0 bases and 3 bases, there was a span of 9 bases. Germline assignment: CDR1 SGHRS and CDR2 YFSETQ. This CDR3 contains 14 residues. CDR3 in amino acids: CASSLALGEETQYF. CDR3 coding DNA: TGCGCCAGCAGCTTGGCCCTCGGAGAAGAGACCCAGTACTTC. Drawing the rest from reference TRBV5-1 and TRBJ2-5, the complete variable domain is KAGVTQTPRYLIKTRGQQVTLSCSPISGHRSVSWYQQTPGQGLQFLFEYFSETQRNKGNFPGRFSGRQFSNSRSEMNVSTLELGDSALYLCASSLALGEETQYFGPGTRLLVL.

At least ten counts were recorded for this clonotype. This chain connects TRBV18 to TRBJ2-5, with 7 bases fitting TRBD1. The CDR3 is made up of 14 amino acids. V dropped 3 bases and J dropped 5; count of bases not matched to a gene: 6. Germline-derived CDR1 and CDR2 are KGHSH and LQKENI. In DNA, the CDR3 is TGTGCCAGCTCACCCCTGACAGGGTCGGAGACCCAGTACTTC. The encoded protein is CASSPLTGSETQYF. Variable domain in full (rest from reference TRBV18 and TRBJ2-5): NAGVMQNPRHLVRRRGQEARLRCSPMKGHSHVYWYRQLPEEGLKFMVYLQKENIIDESGMPKERFSAEFPKEGPSILRIQQVVRGDSAAYFCASSPLTGSETQYFGPGTRLLVL.

This rearrangement joins TRBV9 to TRBJ2-3; 10 positions match TRBD2. CDR3 size: 16 residues. Germline trimming cut 3 bases from V and 3 bases from J; bases unmatched to any gene: 7. Germline CDR1 and CDR2: SGDLS and YYNGEE. The CDR3 region has the DNA TGTGCCAGCAGCGACTGGGGACTAGCGACAACAGATACGCAGTATTTT. Protein product: CASSDWGLATTDTQYF. Supplemented by reference TRBV9 and TRBJ2-3, the full variable domain reads DSGVTQTPKHLITATGQRVTLRCSPRSGDLSVYWYQQSLDQGLQFLIQYYNGEERAKGNILERFSAQQFPDLHSELNLSSLELGDSALYFCASSDWGLATTDTQYFGPGTRLTVL.

This clonotype was detected only a few times. This chain joins TRBV20-1 and TRBJ1-1; D not resolved. This CDR3 has 12 residues. Trimming left V 6 bases short and J 2 bases short, with 10 bases between. CDR1 is DFQATT, CDR2 SNEGSKA, per germline (reference sequence). In nucleotides, the CDR3 is TGCAGTGCCCGAGGAATAAACACTGAAGCTTTCTTT. Residues: CSARGINTEAFF.

This clonotype was seen only a few times. V gene TRBV12-3 or TRBV12-4 combines with J gene TRBJ1-3, with no clear D. V was trimmed by 3 bases and J by 2 bases, leaving 5 bases between them. This CDR3 has 13 amino acids. Here the CDR3 DNA reads TGTGCCAGCAGTTTGACGACTGGAAACACCATATATTTT. This gives the protein CASSLTTGNTIYF.

This clonotype was observed once. This chain links TRBV20-1 with TRBJ1-5, with 12 bases aligning to TRBD1. Germline assignment: CDR1 DFQATT and CDR2 SNEGSKA (reference sequence). The CDR3 has 18 residues. V shed 2 bases and J 6 bases; nucleotides not matched to a gene: 14. The CDR3 reads CSARQHLPGQGAIQPQHF. Here the CDR3 DNA reads TGCAGTGCTAGACAACACCTACCGGGACAGGGGGCTATTCAGCCCCAGCATTTT.